The present TCR beta chain was sequenced within a study of early T cells in non-severe SARS-CoV-2 infection. About the research overall: Sequenced bulk RNA came from whole blood that was unsorted, and chains were unpaired.

Germline-derived CDR1 and CDR2 are KGHSH and LQKENI. Trimming took 3 bases from V and 2 from J; bases not matched to a gene: 3. The CDR3 length is 15 residues. Overall study findings and caveats: Private and CD4 specificities were missed by VDJdb matching, skewed to anti-spike CD8.

Individual cDNA molecules were tagged with unique molecular identifiers. TCRdb recomputed calls from the 5' RACE reads with MiXCR, one row per CDR3 protein. Of around 86,000 distinct CDR3 sequences detected, approximately 14% appear once; the ten largest clones hold approximately 0.62%. Regarding this clonotype: Its antigen is not identified.

The receptor was isolated from an adult who was a healthcare worker with PCR-confirmed SARS-CoV-2 infection or an uninfected control (not recorded which). The material sequenced was whole blood. V usage is TRBV18 and J usage is TRBJ2-1, with 8 bases fitting TRBD1. The CDR3 DNA is TGTGCCAGCTCACCCGCACAGGGGGCCTACAATGAGCAGTTCTTC. This codes for CASSPAQGAYNEQFF.